The rows below give T cell receptor beta chains drawn from one sample of a study of shared clonotypes between healthy human individuals. Sequenced by immunoSEQ multiplex PCR; TCRdb stores in-frame clones only, minus some. This table holds some 2,500,000 clones, roughly 93% found once. The sample consisted of naive CD4+ T cells from PBMCs. The source is a man younger than 35 in good health. Some clones in this sample may be carry-over from other donors' samples. The CDR3 runs from the conserved cysteine through the conserved F or W.

>TRBV6-1
CASSEASRNYGYTF
>TRBV28
CASHPPGRGREKLFF
>TRBV9
CASSVGGQGTGNTIYF
>TRBV7-2
CASSRGLAEETQYF
>TRBV19
CASKISTGSPEAFF
>TRBV27
CASSLTLGYRTEAFF
>TRBV10-3
CAISERSGDYNEQFF
>TRBV27
CASSFALGPQHF
>TRBV7-2
CASSLAGQTDTQYF
>TRBV7-9
CASSLSRDTEAFF
>TRBV19
CASRHRGVPKETQYF
>TRBV28
CASSLPSGYTF
>TRBV5-1
CASSLKAGGADTQYF
>TRBV14
CASSQAGLAGWAQYF
>TRBV7-8
CASSLIRQSNSPLHF
>TRBV5-8
CASSRQGYRTGELFF
>TRBV28
CASSLTSMNTEAFF
>TRBV5-4
CASSLGTSGRAGNTGELFF
>TRBV7-4
CASSLFRGPFLSYEQYF
>TRBV15
CATSGGGFGSYEQYF
>TRBV10-2
CASIPGQGNTEAFF
>TRBV27
CASRLLAGGPAFNEQFF
>TRBV18
CASSPTRAGEDEYF
>TRBV27
CASSLTGTFNVLTF